The rows below give T cell receptor beta chains drawn from one sample of a study of blood T cell repertoires in COVID-19. Assay: immunoSEQ multiplex PCR; the TCRdb copy retains only in-frame clones and omits some. The table lists 130,000 or so clones, 88% of them singletons, with about 2% in the top ten. The source material was peripheral blood. The receptor set was obtained from a man between 70 and 80 years old with active COVID-19. Both conserved end residues are part of each CDR3. D genes are given only for firm matches. Only some rows state a clone size, as once, few, many or a class for expanded clones.

j_call,cdr3_length,d_call,clone_size,v_call,cdr3_nt,cdr3_aa
TRBJ2-5,14,NA,NA,TRBV6-5,TGTGCCAGCAGTTACTCGAGGGGGAAAGAGACCCAGTACTTC,CASSYSRGKETQYF
TRBJ2-2,16,TRBD2,NA,TRBV20-1,TGCAGTGCTAGTTTCGCCTTAGCGGGAGAAACCGGGGAGCTGTTTTTT,CSASFALAGETGELFF
TRBJ2-4,15,NA,NA,TRBV11-2,TGTGCCAGCAGCCCTAGGGCGGGAAAAGGGGACATTCAGTACTTC,CASSPRAGKGDIQYF
TRBJ2-1,17,TRBD2,NA,TRBV24-1,TGTGCCACCAGTGATAGATCACTAGCGGGAGACGACAATGAGCAGTTCTTC,CATSDRSLAGDDNEQFF
TRBJ1-1,15,NA,NA,TRBV7-9,TGTGCCAGCAGCTCCCCGACAGGCTGGAACACTGAAGCTTTCTTT,CASSSPTGWNTEAFF
TRBJ1-2,11,NA,NA,TRBV5-6,TGTGCCAGCAGCTTCAGTGGTGGCTACACCTTC,CASSFSGGYTF
TRBJ2-1,16,TRBD2,NA,TRBV5-1,TGCGCCAGCAGCTTGCTTTTGGCTAGCGGGAGAAATGAGCAGTTCTTC,CASSLLLASGRNEQFF
TRBJ2-7,16,TRBD2,NA,TRBV19,TGTGCCAGTAGCCTCCAATACGGGCTAGCGGCGGGGGAGCAGTACTTC,CASSLQYGLAAGEQYF
TRBJ1-5,14,NA,NA,TRBV7-9,TGTGCCAGCAGCTTAGGTCTCAGTCATCAGCCCCAGCATTTT,CASSLGLSHQPQHF
TRBJ2-7,16,TRBD2,NA,TRBV9,TGTGCCAGCAGCGGGGGGACTAGCGGGATTACCCACGAGCAGTACTTC,CASSGGTSGITHEQYF
TRBJ2-1,12,NA,NA,TRBV9,TGTGCCAGCAGCGTAGAGGAGAATGAGCAGTTCTTC,CASSVEENEQFF
TRBJ2-4,16,NA,NA,TRBV9,TGTGCCAGCAGCGTAGATTGGGAGTTGGCCAAAAACATTCAGTACTTC,CASSVDWELAKNIQYF
TRBJ2-7,11,NA,NA,TRBV2,TGTGCCAGCAGAAGAGGCTACGAGCAGTACTTC,CASRRGYEQYF
TRBJ1-5,14,TRBD1,once,TRBV19,TGTGCCAGTAGTATCGGACAGGGCGGGCAGCCCCAGCATTTT,CASSIGQGGQPQHF
TRBJ2-7,15,TRBD2,NA,TRBV24-1,TGTGCCACCTCGACCCCGGGACCGGGGGGCTACGAGCAGTACTTC,CATSTPGPGGYEQYF
TRBJ1-1,14,NA,few,TRBV5-1,TGCGCCAGCAGCAGTTTACAGGGAGGGCCTGAAGCTTTCTTT,CASSSLQGGPEAFF
TRBJ2-3,13,TRBD2,NA,TRBV29-1,TGCAGCGTAAGTAGCGGGAGCACGGATACGCAGTATTTT,CSVSSGSTDTQYF
TRBJ2-3,15,TRBD2,NA,TRBV19,TGTGCCACTTCCCCCGGGGGAGGGCTAGGAGATACGCAGTATTTT,CATSPGGGLGDTQYF
TRBJ1-2,14,NA,NA,TRBV2,TGTGCCAGCAGTGAGTCGGCAGGCCCCTATGGCTACACCTTC,CASSESAGPYGYTF
TRBJ2-5,14,TRBD1,NA,TRBV18,TGTGCCAGCTCACCGCGGACAGGGAAAGAGACCCAGTACTTC,CASSPRTGKETQYF
TRBJ1-6,14,NA,NA,TRBV7-2,TGTGCCAGCAGCTCAGGGTTGGTGAATTCACCCCTCCACTTT,CASSSGLVNSPLHF
TRBJ1-6,13,NA,NA,TRBV7-9,TGTGCCAGCAGCTTAAGGGGAAACTCACCCCTCCACTTT,CASSLRGNSPLHF
TRBJ1-5,14,NA,once,TRBV24-1,TGTGCCACCAGTGCTCAGATAAGCAATCAGCCCCAGCATTTT,CATSAQISNQPQHF
TRBJ1-6,13,NA,NA,TRBV5-4,TGTGCCAGCAGCGGCACAGGTAATTCACCCCTCCACTTT,CASSGTGNSPLHF
TRBJ2-5,12,NA,NA,TRBV14,TGTGCCAGCAGCCAAGTCCGAGAGACCCAGTACTTC,CASSQVRETQYF
TRBJ2-2,15,NA,NA,TRBV5-1,TGCGCCAGCAGCTTGGGACGGGGGTTCACCGGGGAGCTGTTTTTT,CASSLGRGFTGELFF
TRBJ2-5,15,TRBD1,NA,TRBV28,TGTGCCAGCAGGAGAGGACAGGGATACCAAGAGACCCAGTACTTC,CASRRGQGYQETQYF
TRBJ1-6,16,NA,NA,TRBV28,TGTGCCAGCAGAGCTAGTCAGGGGCTAGGAGGATCACCCCTCCACTTT,CASRASQGLGGSPLHF
TRBJ2-1,14,NA,NA,TRBV10-2,TGCGCCAGCCTTCCGGGACTCTCCTACAATGAGCAGTTCTTC,CASLPGLSYNEQFF
TRBJ2-7,18,TRBD1,medium-sized,TRBV15,TGTGCCACCAGCAGACACCCCGGGACAGGGGATACCCGCCACGAGCAGTACTTC,CATSRHPGTGDTRHEQYF
TRBJ1-2,12,NA,NA,TRBV29-1,TGCAGCGTTGAAGCTAACAGCTATGGCTACACCTTC,CSVEANSYGYTF